The 9 T cell receptor beta chains in this list originate from one sample, sequenced in a study of blood T cell repertoires in COVID-19. Repertoires were generated with immunoSEQ multiplex PCR, while TCRdb's copy carries only in-frame clones and drops some. The sample has some 10,000 clones, approximately 84% seen once; the top ten hold 31%. Source material: peripheral blood. These receptors originate from a middle-aged man with active COVID-19.

The genes are TRBV28 and TRBJ2-7; D not resolved. Trimming removed 2 bases at V and 3 bases at J, with 8 bases between. Germline assignment: CDR1 MDHEN and CDR2 SYDVKM. CDR3 size: 13 residues. CDR3 bases: TGTGCCAGCAGTTTAGTACTGAACTACGAGCAGTACTTC. Protein sequence: CASSLVLNYEQYF. The full variable domain, with the rest looked up from reference TRBV28 and TRBJ2-7, is DVKVTQSSRYLVKRTGEKVFLECVQDMDHENMFWYRQDPGLGLRLIYFSYDVKMKEKGDIPEGYSVSREKKERFSLILESASTNQTSMYLCASSLVLNYEQYFGPGTRLTVT.

The rearrangement links TRBV2 to TRBJ2-3, with 9 bases lining up with TRBD2. The CDR3 spans 13 residues. V was pared by 8 bases and J by 3 bases, with 3 bases of the junction left unmatched. Germline lookup yields CDR1 SNHLY and CDR2 FYNNEI. CDR3 sequence (DNA): TGTGCCAGCTTAGCGGGAGTGACAGATACGCAGTATTTT. Translation: CASLAGVTDTQYF. Filled out from reference TRBV2 and TRBJ2-3, the complete variable domain reads EPEVTQTPSHQVTQMGQEVILRCVPISNHLYFYWYRQILGQKVEFLVSFYNNEISEKSEIFDDQFSVERPDGSNFTLKIRSTKLEDSAMYFCASLAGVTDTQYFGPGTRLTVL.

The genes are TRBV7-6 and TRBJ2-1; 15 bases are a match to TRBD2. V was clipped by 4 bases and J by 7 bases; unmatched bases: 17. The CDR3 extends over 20 amino acids. The germline gives CDR1 SGHVS, CDR2 FNYEAQ. CDR3 in DNA: TGTGCCAGCAGCTCCGTTCGGGAGGGGACTAGCGGGAGGACCAGGAATGAGCAGTTCTTC. Translating gives CASSSVREGTSGRTRNEQFF.

The J gene is TRBJ1-4, the V gene TRBV19; no clear D gene. This CDR3 spans 12 amino acids. Germline V CDR1 and CDR2: LNHDA, SQIVND (reference sequence). Trimming took 9 bases from V and 4 from J, leaving 9 bases between them. The CDR3: CASGRDNEKLFF. CDR3 DNA: TGTGCCAGCGGACGGGATAATGAAAAACTGTTTTTT.

The CDR3 nucleotides are TGTGCCAGCAGCCCCCAAGGACTAGCCTGGGAGCAGTTCTTC. Amino acid sequence: CASSPQGLAWEQFF. The chain couples TRBV11-3 to TRBJ2-1; 8 positions agree with TRBD2. V was clipped by 5 bases and J by 10 bases; unmatched bases: 10. CDR3 length: 14 amino acids. Germline loops: CDR1 SGHNT, CDR2 YENEEA.

The chain is built from TRBV7-9 and TRBJ1-2; D is uncertain. CDR3 length: 14 amino acids. Germline CDR1 reads SEHNR; CDR2 reads FQNEAQ (reference sequence). The V end lost 5 bases, the J end lost 0 bases, and 10 bases lay between the germline ends. The CDR3 nucleotides are TGTGCCAGCAGCCCCCCGGGTACTAACTATGGCTACACCTTC. Encoded protein: CASSPPGTNYGYTF. Full variable domain (outside the CDR3, taken from reference TRBV7-9 and TRBJ1-2): DTGVSQNPRHKITKRGQNVTFRCDPISEHNRLYWYRQTLGQGPEFLTYFQNEAQLEKSRLLSDRFSAERPKGSFSTLEIQRTEQGDSAMYLCASSPPGTNYGYTFGSGTRLTVV.

This clone was found once. CDR3 nucleotide sequence: TGTGCCAGCTCCCCAGGGGCGCGGAGGGAGCAGTACTTC. It is translated as CASSPGARREQYF. The chain uses TRBV27 and TRBJ2-7; the D gene is possibly TRBD1 (6 bases). The CDR3 extends over 13 amino acids. The germline V gene has CDR1 MNHEY and CDR2 SMNVEV (reference sequence). Trimming stripped 8 bases from V and 7 bases from J, with 18 bases between.

With regard to this clone: One end of the junction fails to match germline, which may point to a read error. V usage is TRBV15 and J usage is TRBJ1-5, with a weak D call TRBD1 (6 bases). Germline CDR1 and CDR2: LNHNV and YYDKDF (reference sequence). This CDR3 spans 16 amino acids. DNA of the CDR3: TGTGCCACCAGTTCCTCTCGGGACACAAGCAGTCAGCCCCAGCATTTT. Protein sequence: CATSSSRDTSSQPQHF.

V gene TRBV28 combines with J gene TRBJ2-7; 9 bases map to TRBD2. Germline V gene lookup returns CDR1 MDHEN and CDR2 SYDVKM. The length of the CDR3 is 15 residues. Trimming at V came to 2 bases and at J to 5 bases, leaving 7 bases not matched to a gene. CDR3 sequence: CASSLIAGEAHEQYF. DNA for the CDR3: TGTGCCAGCAGTTTAATAGCGGGAGAGGCCCACGAGCAGTACTTC.